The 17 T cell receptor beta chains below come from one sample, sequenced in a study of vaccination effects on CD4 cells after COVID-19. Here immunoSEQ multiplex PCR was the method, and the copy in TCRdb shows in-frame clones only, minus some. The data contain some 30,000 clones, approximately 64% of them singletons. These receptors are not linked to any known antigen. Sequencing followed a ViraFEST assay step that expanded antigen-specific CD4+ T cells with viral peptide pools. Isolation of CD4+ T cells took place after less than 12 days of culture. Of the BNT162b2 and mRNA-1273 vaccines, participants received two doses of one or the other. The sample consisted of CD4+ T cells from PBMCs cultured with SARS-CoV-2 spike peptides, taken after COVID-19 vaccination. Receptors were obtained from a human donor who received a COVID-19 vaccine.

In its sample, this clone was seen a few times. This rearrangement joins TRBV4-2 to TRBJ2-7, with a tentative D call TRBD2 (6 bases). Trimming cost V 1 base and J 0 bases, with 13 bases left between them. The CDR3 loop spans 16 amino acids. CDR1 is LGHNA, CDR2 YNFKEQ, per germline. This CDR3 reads CASSQGGTYDSYEQYF. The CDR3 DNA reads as TGTGCCAGCAGCCAAGGGGGGACTTACGACTCCTACGAGCAGTACTTC.

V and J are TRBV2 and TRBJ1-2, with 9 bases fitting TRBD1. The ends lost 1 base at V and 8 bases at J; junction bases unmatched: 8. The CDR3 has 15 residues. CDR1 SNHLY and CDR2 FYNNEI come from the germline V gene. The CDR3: CASSEVQTGGGGYTF. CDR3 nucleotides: TGTGCCAGCAGTGAAGTTCAGACAGGGGGAGGAGGCTACACCTTC.

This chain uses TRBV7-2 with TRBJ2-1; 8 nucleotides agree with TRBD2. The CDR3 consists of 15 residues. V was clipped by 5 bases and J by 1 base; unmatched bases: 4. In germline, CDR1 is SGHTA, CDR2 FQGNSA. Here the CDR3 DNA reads TGTGCCAGCAGCAAAGAGCGGGGGTCCTACAATGAGCAGTTCTTC. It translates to CASSKERGSYNEQFF.

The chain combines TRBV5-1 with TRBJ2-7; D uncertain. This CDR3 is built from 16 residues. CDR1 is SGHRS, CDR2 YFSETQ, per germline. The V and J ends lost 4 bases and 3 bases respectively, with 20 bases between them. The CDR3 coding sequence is TGCGCCAGCAGCGGTGGTTCCGGGCCAAATTTCTACGAGCAGTACTTC. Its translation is CASSGGSGPNFYEQYF. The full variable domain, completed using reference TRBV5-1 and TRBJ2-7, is KAGVTQTPRYLIKTRGQQVTLSCSPISGHRSVSWYQQTPGQGLQFLFEYFSETQRNKGNFPGRFSGRQFSNSRSEMNVSTLELGDSALYLCASSGGSGPNFYEQYFGPGTRLTVT.

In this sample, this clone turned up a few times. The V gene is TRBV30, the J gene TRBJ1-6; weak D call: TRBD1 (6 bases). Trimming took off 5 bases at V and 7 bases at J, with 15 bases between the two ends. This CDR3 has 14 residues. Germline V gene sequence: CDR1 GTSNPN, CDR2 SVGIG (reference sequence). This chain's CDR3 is CAWGKTGWNSPLHF. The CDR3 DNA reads TGTGCCTGGGGGAAAACAGGGTGGAATTCACCCCTCCACTTT.

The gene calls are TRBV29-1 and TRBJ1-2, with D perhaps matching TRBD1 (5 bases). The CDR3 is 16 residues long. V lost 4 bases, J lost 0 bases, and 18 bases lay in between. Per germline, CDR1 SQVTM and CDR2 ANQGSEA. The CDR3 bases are TGCAGCGTTGGCGCGGGGCGGCACCAGACTAACTATGGCTACACCTTC. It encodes CSVGAGRHQTNYGYTF.

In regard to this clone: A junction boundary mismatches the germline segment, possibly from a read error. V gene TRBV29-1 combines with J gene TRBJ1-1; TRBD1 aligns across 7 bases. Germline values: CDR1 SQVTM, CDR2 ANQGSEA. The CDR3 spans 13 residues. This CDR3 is CSVEGDRNTEAFF. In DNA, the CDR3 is TGCAGCGTCGAAGGGGACAGGAACACTGAAGCTTTCTTT.

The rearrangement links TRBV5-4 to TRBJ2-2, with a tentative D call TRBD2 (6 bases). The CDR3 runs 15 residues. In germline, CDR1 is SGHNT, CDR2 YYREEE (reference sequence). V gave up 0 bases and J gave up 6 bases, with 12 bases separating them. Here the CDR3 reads CASSLAHLASGELFF. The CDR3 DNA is TGTGCCAGCAGCTTGGCCCACCTAGCGTCCGGGGAGCTGTTTTTT.

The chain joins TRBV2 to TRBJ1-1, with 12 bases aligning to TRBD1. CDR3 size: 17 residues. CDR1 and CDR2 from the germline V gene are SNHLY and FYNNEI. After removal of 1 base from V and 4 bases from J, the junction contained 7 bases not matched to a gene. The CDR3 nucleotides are TGTGCCAGCAGTGAAGTGGGACAGGGGGCGCGGGTCACTGAAGCTTTCTTT. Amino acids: CASSEVGQGARVTEAFF. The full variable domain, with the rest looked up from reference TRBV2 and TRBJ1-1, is EPEVTQTPSHQVTQMGQEVILRCVPISNHLYFYWYRQILGQKVEFLVSFYNNEISEKSEIFDDQFSVERPDGSNFTLKIRSTKLEDSAMYFCASSEVGQGARVTEAFFGQGTRLTVV.

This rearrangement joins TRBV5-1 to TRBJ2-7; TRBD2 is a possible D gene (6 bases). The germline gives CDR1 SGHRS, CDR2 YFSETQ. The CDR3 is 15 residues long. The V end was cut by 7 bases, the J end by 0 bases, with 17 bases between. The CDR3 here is CASRRASDNSYEQYF. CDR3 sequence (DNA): TGCGCCAGCCGGCGGGCTAGCGACAACTCCTACGAGCAGTACTTC.

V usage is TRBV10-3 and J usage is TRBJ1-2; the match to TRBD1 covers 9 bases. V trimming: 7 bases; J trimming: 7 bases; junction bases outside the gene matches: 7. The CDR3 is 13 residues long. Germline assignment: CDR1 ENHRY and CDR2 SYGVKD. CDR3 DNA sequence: TGTGCCATCACCTCACAGGGGGCAGGTGGCTACACCTTC. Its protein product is CAITSQGAGGYTF.

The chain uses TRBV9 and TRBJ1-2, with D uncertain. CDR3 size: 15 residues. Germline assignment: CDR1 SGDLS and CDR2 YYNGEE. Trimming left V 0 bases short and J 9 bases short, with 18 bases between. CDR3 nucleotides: TGTGCCAGCAGCGTAGAGGGCAGTTTCGCTTTAAGCTACACCTTC. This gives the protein CASSVEGSFALSYTF.

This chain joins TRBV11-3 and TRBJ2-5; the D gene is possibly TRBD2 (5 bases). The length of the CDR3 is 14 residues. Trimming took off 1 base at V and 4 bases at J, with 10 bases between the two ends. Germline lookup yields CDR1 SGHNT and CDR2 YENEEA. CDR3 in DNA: TGTGCCAGCAGCTTAGTCCGGGGTTCAGAGACCCAGTACTTC. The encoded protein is CASSLVRGSETQYF.

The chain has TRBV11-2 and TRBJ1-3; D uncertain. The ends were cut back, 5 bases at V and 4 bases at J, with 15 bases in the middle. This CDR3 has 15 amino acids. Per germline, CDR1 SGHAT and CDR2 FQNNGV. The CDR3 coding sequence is TGTGCCAGCAGCCCCGACTGGACGGACGGAAACACCATATATTTT. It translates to CASSPDWTDGNTIYF.

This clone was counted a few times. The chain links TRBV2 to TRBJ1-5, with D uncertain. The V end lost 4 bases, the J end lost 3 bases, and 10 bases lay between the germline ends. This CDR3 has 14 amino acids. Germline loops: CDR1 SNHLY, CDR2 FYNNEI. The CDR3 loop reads CASSGWINNQPQHF. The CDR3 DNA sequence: TGTGCCAGCAGTGGATGGATAAACAATCAGCCCCAGCATTTT.

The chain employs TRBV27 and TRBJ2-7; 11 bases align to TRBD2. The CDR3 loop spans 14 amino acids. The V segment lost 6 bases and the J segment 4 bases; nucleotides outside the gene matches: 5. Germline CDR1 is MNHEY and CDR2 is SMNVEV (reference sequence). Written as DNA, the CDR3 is TGTGCCAGCAGGTTAGCGGGGGGGGCATACGAGCAGTACTTC. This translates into CASRLAGGAYEQYF.

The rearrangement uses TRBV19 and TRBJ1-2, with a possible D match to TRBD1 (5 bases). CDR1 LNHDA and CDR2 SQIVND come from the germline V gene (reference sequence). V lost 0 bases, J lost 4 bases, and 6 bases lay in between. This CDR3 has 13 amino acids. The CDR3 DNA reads TGTGCCAGTAGTATAGACGGGGGCTATGGCTACACCTTC. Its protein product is CASSIDGGYGYTF.